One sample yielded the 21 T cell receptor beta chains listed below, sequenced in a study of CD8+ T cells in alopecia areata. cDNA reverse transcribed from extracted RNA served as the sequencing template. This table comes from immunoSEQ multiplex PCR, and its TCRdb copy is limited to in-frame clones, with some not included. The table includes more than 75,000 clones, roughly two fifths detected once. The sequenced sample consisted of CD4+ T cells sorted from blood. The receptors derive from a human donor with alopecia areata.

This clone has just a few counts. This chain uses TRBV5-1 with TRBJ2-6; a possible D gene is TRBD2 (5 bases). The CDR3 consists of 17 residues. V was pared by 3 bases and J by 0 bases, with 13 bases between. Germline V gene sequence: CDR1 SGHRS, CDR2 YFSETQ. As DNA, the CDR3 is TGCGCCAGCAGCTCTACGACGGGGAACTCTGGGGCCAACGTCCTGACTTTC. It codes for CASSSTTGNSGANVLTF.

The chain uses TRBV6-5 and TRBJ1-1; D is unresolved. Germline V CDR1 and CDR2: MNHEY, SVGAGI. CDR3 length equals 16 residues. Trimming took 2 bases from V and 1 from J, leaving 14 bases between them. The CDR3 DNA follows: TGTGCCAGCAGTTACGACCACAGACACAGGAACACTGAAGCTTTCTTT. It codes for CASSYDHRHRNTEAFF.

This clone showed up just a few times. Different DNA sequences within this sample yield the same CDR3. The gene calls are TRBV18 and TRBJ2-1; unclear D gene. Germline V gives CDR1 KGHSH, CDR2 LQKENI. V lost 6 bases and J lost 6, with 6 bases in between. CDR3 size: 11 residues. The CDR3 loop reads CASSPGNEQFF. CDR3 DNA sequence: TGTGCCAGCTCGCCAGGCAATGAGCAGTTCTTC.

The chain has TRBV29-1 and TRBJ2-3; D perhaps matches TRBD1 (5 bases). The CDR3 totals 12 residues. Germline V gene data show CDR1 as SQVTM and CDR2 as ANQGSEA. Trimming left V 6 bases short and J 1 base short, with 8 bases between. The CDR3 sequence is CSVMTGTDTQYF. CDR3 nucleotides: TGCAGCGTAATGACAGGCACAGATACGCAGTATTTT.

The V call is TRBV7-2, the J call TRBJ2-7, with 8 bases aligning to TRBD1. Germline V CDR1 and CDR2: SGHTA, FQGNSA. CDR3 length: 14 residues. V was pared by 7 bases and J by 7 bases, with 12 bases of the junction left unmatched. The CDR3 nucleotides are TGTGCCAGCACCGCGGACAGGGATGTAGGAGAGCAGTACTTC. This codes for CASTADRDVGEQYF.

The CDR3 reads CASSLVTAGGTDTQYF. CDR3 DNA: TGTGCCAGCAGCTTAGTTACAGCGGGCGGCACAGATACGCAGTATTTT. The chain has TRBV7-2 and TRBJ2-3; D is perhaps TRBD2 (6 bases). Trimming took 1 base from V and 1 from J, leaving 12 bases between them. The CDR3 is 16 amino acids. The germline V gene encodes CDR1 SGHTA and CDR2 FQGNSA. The whole variable domain, filled in from reference TRBV7-2 and TRBJ2-3, reads GAGVSQSPSNKVTEKGKDVELRCDPISGHTALYWYRQSLGQGLEFLIYFQGNSAPDKSGLPSDRFSAERTGGSVSTLTIQRTQQEDSAVYLCASSLVTAGGTDTQYFGPGTRLTVL.

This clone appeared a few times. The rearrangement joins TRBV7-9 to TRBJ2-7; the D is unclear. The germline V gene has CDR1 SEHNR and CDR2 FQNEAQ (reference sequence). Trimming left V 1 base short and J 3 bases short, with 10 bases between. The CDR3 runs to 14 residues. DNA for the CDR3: TGTGCCAGCAGCTTAGGCAGCTCCTACTACGAGCAGTACTTC. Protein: CASSLGSSYYEQYF. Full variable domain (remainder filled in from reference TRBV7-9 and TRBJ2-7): DTGVSQNPRHKITKRGQNVTFRCDPISEHNRLYWYRQTLGQGPEFLTYFQNEAQLEKSRLLSDRFSAERPKGSFSTLEIQRTEQGDSAMYLCASSLGSSYYEQYFGPGTRLTVT.

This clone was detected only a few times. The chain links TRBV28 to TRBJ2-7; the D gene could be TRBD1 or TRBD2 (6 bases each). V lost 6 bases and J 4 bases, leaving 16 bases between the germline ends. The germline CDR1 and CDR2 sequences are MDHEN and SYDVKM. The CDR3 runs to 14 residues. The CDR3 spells CASRKGGLGYEQYF. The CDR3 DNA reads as TGTGCCAGCAGAAAGGGGGGTCTAGGGTACGAGCAGTACTTC.

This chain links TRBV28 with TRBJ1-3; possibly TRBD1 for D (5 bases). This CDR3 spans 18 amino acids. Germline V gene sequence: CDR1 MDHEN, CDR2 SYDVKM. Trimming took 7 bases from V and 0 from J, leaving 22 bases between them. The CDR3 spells CASTEAPTTGFSGNTIYF. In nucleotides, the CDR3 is TGTGCCAGCACCGAAGCCCCCACAACAGGATTCTCTGGAAACACCATATATTTT.

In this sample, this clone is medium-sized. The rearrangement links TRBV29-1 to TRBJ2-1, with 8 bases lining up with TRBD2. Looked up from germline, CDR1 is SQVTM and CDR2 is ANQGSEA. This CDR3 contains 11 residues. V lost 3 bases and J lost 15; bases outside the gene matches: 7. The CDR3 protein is CSVDSGASWFF. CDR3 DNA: TGCAGCGTTGATAGCGGGGCCTCCTGGTTCTTC.

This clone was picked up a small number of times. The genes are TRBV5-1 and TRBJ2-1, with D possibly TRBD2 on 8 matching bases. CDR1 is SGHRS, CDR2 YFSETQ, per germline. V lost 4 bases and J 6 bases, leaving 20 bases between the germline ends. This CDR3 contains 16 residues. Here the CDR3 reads CASSRQGAGEGNEQFF. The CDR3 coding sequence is TGCGCCAGCAGCCGACAGGGAGCGGGAGAGGGCAATGAGCAGTTCTTC.

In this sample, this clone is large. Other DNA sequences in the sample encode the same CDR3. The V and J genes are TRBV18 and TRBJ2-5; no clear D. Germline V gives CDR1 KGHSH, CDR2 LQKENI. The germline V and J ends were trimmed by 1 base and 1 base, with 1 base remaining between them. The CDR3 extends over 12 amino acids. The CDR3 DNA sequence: TGTGCCAGCTCACCACGCCAAGAGACCCAGTACTTC. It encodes CASSPRQETQYF.

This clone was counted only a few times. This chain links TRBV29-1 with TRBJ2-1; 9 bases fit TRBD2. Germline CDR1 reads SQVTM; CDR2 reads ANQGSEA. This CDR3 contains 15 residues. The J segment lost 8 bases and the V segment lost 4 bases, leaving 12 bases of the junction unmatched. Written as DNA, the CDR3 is TGCAGCGTTGTCAATCCTAGCGGGATGGGCGATGAGCAGTTCTTC. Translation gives CSVVNPSGMGDEQFF.

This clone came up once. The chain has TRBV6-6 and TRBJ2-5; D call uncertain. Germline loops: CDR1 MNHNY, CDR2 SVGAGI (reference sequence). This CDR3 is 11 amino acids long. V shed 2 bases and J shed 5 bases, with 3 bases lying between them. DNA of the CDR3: TGTGCCAGCAGTTACGTGGAGACCCAGTACTTC. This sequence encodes CASSYVETQYF.

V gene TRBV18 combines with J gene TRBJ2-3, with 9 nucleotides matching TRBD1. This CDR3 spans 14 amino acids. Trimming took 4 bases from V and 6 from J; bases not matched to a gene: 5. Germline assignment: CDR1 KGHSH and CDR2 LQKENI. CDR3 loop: CASSRGQGPDTQYF. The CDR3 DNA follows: TGTGCCAGCTCACGGGGACAGGGTCCCGATACGCAGTATTTT.

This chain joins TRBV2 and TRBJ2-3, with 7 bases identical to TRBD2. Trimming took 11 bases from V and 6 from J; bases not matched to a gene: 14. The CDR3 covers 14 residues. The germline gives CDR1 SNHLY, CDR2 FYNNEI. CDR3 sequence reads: CAGGLVSSSDTQYF. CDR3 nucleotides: TGTGCCGGAGGACTAGTCAGTTCTTCCGATACGCAGTATTTT.

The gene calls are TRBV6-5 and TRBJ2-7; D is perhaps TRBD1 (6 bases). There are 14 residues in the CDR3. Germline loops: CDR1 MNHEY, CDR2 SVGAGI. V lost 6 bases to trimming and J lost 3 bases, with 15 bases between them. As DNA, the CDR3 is TGTGCCAGCAGACGGACAGAGGTGAGCTACGAGCAGTACTTC. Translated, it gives CASRRTEVSYEQYF.

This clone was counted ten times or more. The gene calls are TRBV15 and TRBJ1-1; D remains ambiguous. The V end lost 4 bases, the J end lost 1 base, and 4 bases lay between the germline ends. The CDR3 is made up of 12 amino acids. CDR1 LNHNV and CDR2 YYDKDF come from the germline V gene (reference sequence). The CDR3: CATSKQNTEAFF. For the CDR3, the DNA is TGTGCCACCAGCAAACAGAACACTGAAGCTTTCTTT.

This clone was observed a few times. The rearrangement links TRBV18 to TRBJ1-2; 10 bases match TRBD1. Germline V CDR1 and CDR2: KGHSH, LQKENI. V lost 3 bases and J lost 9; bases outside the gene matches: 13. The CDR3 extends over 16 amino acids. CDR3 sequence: CASSPRGTGAELSYTF. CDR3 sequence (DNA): TGTGCCAGCTCACCTCGAGGGACAGGGGCCGAGTTGAGCTACACCTTC. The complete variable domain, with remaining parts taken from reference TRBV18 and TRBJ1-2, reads NAGVMQNPRHLVRRRGQEARLRCSPMKGHSHVYWYRQLPEEGLKFMVYLQKENIIDESGMPKERFSAEFPKEGPSILRIQQVVRGDSAAYFCASSPRGTGAELSYTFGSGTRLTVV.

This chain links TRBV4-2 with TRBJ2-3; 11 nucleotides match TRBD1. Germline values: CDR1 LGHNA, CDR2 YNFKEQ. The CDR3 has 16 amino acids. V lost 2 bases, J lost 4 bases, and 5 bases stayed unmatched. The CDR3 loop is CASSQSKGQGADTQYF. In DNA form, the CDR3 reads TGTGCCAGCAGCCAAAGTAAGGGACAGGGGGCAGATACGCAGTATTTT.

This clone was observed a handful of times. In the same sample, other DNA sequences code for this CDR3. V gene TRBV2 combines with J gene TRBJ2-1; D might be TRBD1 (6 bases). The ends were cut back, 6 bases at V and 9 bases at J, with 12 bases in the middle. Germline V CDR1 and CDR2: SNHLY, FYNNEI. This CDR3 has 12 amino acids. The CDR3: CASSGLGGEQFF. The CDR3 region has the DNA TGTGCCAGCAGCGGGCTAGGGGGTGAGCAGTTCTTC.